The 15 T cell receptor beta chains below come from one sample, sequenced in a study of blood T cell repertoires in COVID-19. This table comes from immunoSEQ multiplex PCR, and its TCRdb copy is limited to in-frame clones, with some not included. The data contain 300,000 to 400,000 clones, about 92% of them singletons. Material: PBMCs or T cells enriched from blood (not recorded which). The receptors were sampled from a man aged 55 to 70 who had recovered from COVID-19.

This chain connects TRBV12-3 or TRBV12-4 to TRBJ2-7; no clear D gene. Trimming pared 1 base from V and 5 bases from J, leaving 6 bases between. This CDR3 is 12 amino acids long. This CDR3 is CASSLVQNEQYF. CDR3 DNA: TGTGCCAGCAGTTTAGTTCAGAACGAGCAGTACTTC.

The V call is TRBV27, the J call TRBJ1-1; TRBD1 agrees at 7 bases. Germline lookup yields CDR1 MNHEY and CDR2 SMNVEV (reference sequence). The CDR3 totals 16 residues. V was clipped by 2 bases and J by 5 bases; unmatched bases: 11. CDR3 sequence (DNA): TGTGCCAGCAGTTTAGCTCCGACAGGGTTGGGAACTGAAGCTTTCTTT. Its translation is CASSLAPTGLGTEAFF.

This chain joins TRBV19 and TRBJ2-5, with unresolved D. Trimming took off 5 bases at V and 4 bases at J, with 11 bases between the two ends. The CDR3 sequence is 13 residues long. Per germline, CDR1 LNHDA and CDR2 SQIVND (reference sequence). Here the CDR3 reads CASSVTAPETQYF. The CDR3, as DNA: TGTGCCAGTAGTGTGACTGCGCCAGAGACCCAGTACTTC.

J is TRBJ1-6 and V is TRBV18; the match to TRBD1 covers 10 bases. The CDR3 has 17 amino acids. Losses at the gene ends were 5 bases for V and 5 bases for J; bases not matched to a gene: 9. Germline V gives CDR1 KGHSH, CDR2 LQKENI. CDR3 amino acids: CASSYYRDRGNNSPLHF. The CDR3 DNA follows: TGTGCCAGCTCATATTACCGGGACAGGGGTAATAATTCACCCCTCCACTTT.

The rearrangement links TRBV9 to TRBJ1-3; no definite D call. The V end was cut by 4 bases, the J end by 0 bases, with 14 bases between. Germline CDR1 and CDR2: SGDLS and YYNGEE. This CDR3 comprises 16 residues. CDR3 sequence (DNA): TGTGCCAGCAGCCCCCCCAGTGTTTACTCTGGAAACACCATATATTTT. This encodes CASSPPSVYSGNTIYF.

This clone was detected a few times. V gene TRBV7-6 combines with J gene TRBJ2-7, with 13 bases matching TRBD2. CDR1 and CDR2 (germline): SGHVS, FNYEAQ. The CDR3 covers 17 residues. Trimming at V came to 5 bases and at J to 4 bases, leaving 11 bases not matched to a gene. CDR3 amino acids: CASSLESGLAGKYEQYF. CDR3 DNA: TGTGCCAGCAGCCTAGAATCGGGACTAGCGGGGAAATACGAGCAGTACTTC.

This clone has only one observation. This chain joins TRBV24-1 and TRBJ2-3; D unclear. Germline V CDR1 and CDR2: KGHDR, SFDVKD. The CDR3 is 13 amino acids. Trimming cost V 7 bases and J 2 bases, with 9 bases left between them. CDR3 in DNA: TGTGCCACCAGCGATCCGGTCACAGATACGCAGTATTTT. Encoded protein: CATSDPVTDTQYF.

V gene TRBV19 combines with J gene TRBJ2-3; 14 nucleotides line up with TRBD2. Germline V lookup: CDR1 LNHDA, CDR2 SQIVND (reference sequence). After removal of 3 bases from V and 2 bases from J, the junction contained 1 base not matched to a gene. The length of the CDR3 is 16 residues. The CDR3 loop reads CASSMGLAGATDTQYF. The CDR3 DNA reads TGTGCCAGTAGTATGGGACTAGCGGGAGCCACAGATACGCAGTATTTT. The whole variable domain, remainder taken from reference TRBV19 and TRBJ2-3, is DGGITQSPKYLFRKEGQNVTLSCEQNLNHDAMYWYRQDPGQGLRLIYYSQIVNDFQKGDIAEGYSVSREKKESFPLTVTSAQKNPTAFYLCASSMGLAGATDTQYFGPGTRLTVL.

The chain uses TRBV5-1 and TRBJ2-7, with D maybe TRBD1 (6 bases). Looked up from germline, CDR1 is SGHRS and CDR2 is YFSETQ. The CDR3 has 16 residues. V was pared by 0 bases and J by 0 bases, with 13 bases between. CDR3 residues: CASSLATGRNSYEQYF. The DNA of the CDR3 is TGCGCCAGCAGCTTGGCTACAGGGAGAAACTCCTACGAGCAGTACTTC. Full variable domain (remainder filled in from reference TRBV5-1 and TRBJ2-7): KAGVTQTPRYLIKTRGQQVTLSCSPISGHRSVSWYQQTPGQGLQFLFEYFSETQRNKGNFPGRFSGRQFSNSRSEMNVSTLELGDSALYLCASSLATGRNSYEQYFGPGTRLTVT.

The chain recombines TRBV4-1 with TRBJ2-7; D is perhaps TRBD2 (6 bases). CDR1 is MGHRA, CDR2 YSYEKL, per germline. CDR3 length: 12 amino acids. V shed 3 bases and J shed 6 bases, with 9 bases lying between them. DNA for the CDR3: TGCGCCAGCAGCCACGGGAGAGGCGAGCAGTACTTC. As protein: CASSHGRGEQYF.

The V call is TRBV9, the J call TRBJ2-2; no clear D gene. The CDR3 is made up of 12 amino acids. Trimming pared 5 bases from V and 3 bases from J, leaving 5 bases between. Germline V gene lookup returns CDR1 SGDLS and CDR2 YYNGEE. This CDR3 is CASRPDTGELFF. CDR3 sequence (DNA): TGTGCCAGCAGGCCGGACACCGGGGAGCTGTTTTTT.

The chain uses TRBV5-4 and TRBJ1-1; 7 bases match TRBD1. The CDR3 spans 18 residues. Trimming removed 1 base from V and 0 bases from J; junction bases left unmatched: 12. Germline CDR1 reads SGHNT; CDR2 reads YYREEE (reference sequence). The CDR3: CASSLWPRQGTMNTEAFF. CDR3 DNA sequence: TGTGCCAGCAGCTTGTGGCCCCGACAGGGTACGATGAACACTGAAGCTTTCTTT.

The chain combines TRBV19 with TRBJ2-6; 9 nucleotides align to TRBD1. CDR3 length equals 17 residues. The ends lost 6 bases at V and 0 bases at J; junction bases unmatched: 6. Germline loops: CDR1 LNHDA, CDR2 SQIVND (reference sequence). In nucleotides, the CDR3 is TGTGCCAGTAGGGACAGGGGTAGTAGCTCTGGGGCCAACGTCCTGACTTTC. It is translated as CASRDRGSSSGANVLTF.

This rearrangement joins TRBV10-3 to TRBJ1-5; D unclear. This CDR3 spans 15 amino acids. The V end lost 3 bases, the J end lost 2 bases, and 11 bases lay between the germline ends. CDR1 ENHRY and CDR2 SYGVKD come from the germline V gene. The CDR3 coding sequence is TGTGCCATCAGTGACAGTTTGGCAGGCAATCAGCCCCAGCATTTT. Translated: CAISDSLAGNQPQHF.

This sequence joins TRBV6-6 and TRBJ1-1; 12 positions agree with TRBD1. Trimming at V came to 6 bases and at J to 4 bases, leaving 9 bases not matched to a gene. There are 16 residues in the CDR3. The germline V gene has CDR1 MNHNY and CDR2 SVGAGI (reference sequence). The CDR3: CASRSTGTGGRTEAFF. The CDR3 coding sequence is TGTGCCAGCAGGTCGACCGGGACAGGGGGCCGCACTGAAGCTTTCTTT.